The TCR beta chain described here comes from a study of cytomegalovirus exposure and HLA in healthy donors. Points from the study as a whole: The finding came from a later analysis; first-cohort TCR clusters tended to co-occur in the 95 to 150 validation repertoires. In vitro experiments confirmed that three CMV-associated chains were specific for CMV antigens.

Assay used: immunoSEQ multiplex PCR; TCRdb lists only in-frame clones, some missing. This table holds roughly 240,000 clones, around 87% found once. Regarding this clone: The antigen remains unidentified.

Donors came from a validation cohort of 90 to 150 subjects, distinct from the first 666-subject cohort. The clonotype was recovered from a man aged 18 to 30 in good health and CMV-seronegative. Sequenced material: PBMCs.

The CDR3 sequence: CAWTFDGNYGYTF. Here the CDR3 DNA reads TGTGCCTGGACGTTCGACGGGAACTATGGCTACACCTTC. The rearrangement links TRBV30 to TRBJ1-2; D gene unclear. The CDR3 runs 13 residues. Trimming shortened V by 4 bases and J by 2 bases, and 11 bases separated the two germline ends. Per germline, CDR1 GTSNPN and CDR2 SVGIG (reference sequence).